This TCR beta chain was documented in a study of identical twins. This clonotype came up many times. TCRdb independently ran MiXCR on the 5' RACE reads; one entry per CDR3 protein. The sample shows 690,000 or so distinct CDR3 sequences, under 9% of them seen only once. This CDR3 region has 16 residues. The ends lost 2 bases at V and 0 bases at J; junction bases unmatched: 3. Germline values: CDR1 SGHTA, CDR2 FQGNSA. This same sample was also taken into another study, of yellow fever vaccine responses in identical twins.

Sequencing used PBMCs. The V and J genes are TRBV7-2 and TRBJ2-1; 8 bases are shared with TRBD2. The TCR sequence derives from a woman between 18 and 29 years old in good health. The CDR3 protein is CASSLSSGSSYNEQFF. The DNA for the CDR3 is TGTGCCAGCAGCTTATCAAGCGGGAGCTCCTACAATGAGCAGTTCTTC. Variable domain in full (rest from reference TRBV7-2 and TRBJ2-1): GAGVSQSPSNKVTEKGKDVELRCDPISGHTALYWYRQSLGQGLEFLIYFQGNSAPDKSGLPSDRFSAERTGGSVSTLTIQRTQQEDSAVYLCASSLSSGSSYNEQFFGPGTRLTVL.